This TCR beta chain emerged from a study of blood T cell repertoires in COVID-19. Whole-study context: The origin of the acute and convalescent COVID-19 samples was the United States, Italy and Spain.

Seattle researchers signed up patients amid active infection and tracked them longitudinally. Germline values: CDR1 LNHDA, CDR2 SQIVND (reference sequence). This CDR3 has 12 residues. Trimming pared 3 bases from V and 5 bases from J, leaving 8 bases between. Authors' data handling: Nucleated cell number was recorded as an estimate derived from reference gene primer amplification. Using immunoSEQ multiplex PCR, the repertoire was profiled, and TCRdb retains in-frame clones only, with some absent. V and J calls plus clone size are reproduced from that table; the DNA served to infer D and trimming. In the table there are more than 85,000 clones, around 87% of which are singletons.

The chain carries TRBV19 and TRBJ2-7; D might be TRBD2 (5 bases). The sample was peripheral blood. This sequence originates from a woman in her forties or fifties with COVID-19, enrolled during active disease. The CDR3 is CASSISGNEQYF. For the CDR3, the DNA is TGTGCCAGTAGTATTTCCGGGAACGAGCAGTACTTC.